A single sample gave rise to the 29 T cell receptor beta chains below, sequenced in a study of cytomegalovirus exposure and HLA in healthy donors. 60 Vbeta and 13 Jbeta primers were used in PCR. Generated by immunoSEQ multiplex PCR, the TCRdb table keeps only in-frame clones and is missing some. The sample consists of about 130,000 clones, 78% of them appearing once. The sample was PBMCs. These receptors came from a woman younger than 30 in good health and CMV-seronegative.

As DNA, the CDR3 is TGTGCCAGCAAATTAGAGAGGGCCACTGAAGCTTTCTTT. The encoded protein is CASKLERATEAFF. V gene TRBV27 combines with J gene TRBJ1-1; no reliable D call. This CDR3 is built from 13 residues. CDR1 MNHEY and CDR2 SMNVEV come from the germline V gene (reference sequence). Trimming took off 7 bases at V and 4 bases at J, with 13 bases between the two ends.

This clone turned up a few times. The chain joins TRBV6-5 to TRBJ2-3; unclear D gene. The CDR3 totals 11 residues. V dropped 6 bases and J dropped 3 bases, with 4 bases sitting between them. Looked up from germline, CDR1 is MNHEY and CDR2 is SVGAGI. The CDR3 DNA follows: TGTGCCAGCAGGCGGACAGATACGCAGTATTTT. This codes for CASRRTDTQYF.

This clone was counted only a few times. The genes are TRBV5-6 and TRBJ1-1; D gene unclear. Between the trimmed V and J ends, which lost 0 bases and 8 bases, there was a span of 11 bases. The CDR3 covers 13 residues. The germline V gene has CDR1 SGHDT and CDR2 YYEEEE. CDR3 DNA: TGTGCCAGCAGCTTGGCCTCCCTAACGGAAGCTTTCTTT. It translates to CASSLASLTEAFF. The full variable domain, in which reference TRBV5-6 and TRBJ1-1 provide the parts outside the CDR3, is DAGVTQSPTHLIKTRGQQVTLRCSPKSGHDTVSWYQQALGQGPQFIFQYYEEEERQRGNFPDRFSGHQFPNYSSELNVNALLLGDSALYLCASSLASLTEAFFGQGTRLTVV.

A few counts support this clone. The chain employs TRBV6-1 and TRBJ2-7; tentatively, D is TRBD1 (6 bases). CDR1 is MNHNS, CDR2 SASEGT, per germline. The ends were cut back, 3 bases at V and 0 bases at J, with 21 bases in the middle. The CDR3 is 18 amino acids. As DNA, the CDR3 is TGTGCCAGCAGTGATCCCAGATGGGGGACACCGAGCTCCTACGAGCAGTACTTC. Encoded protein: CASSDPRWGTPSSYEQYF.

Here the CDR3 reads CASSPAGRSNEQFF. The CDR3 nucleotides are TGTGCCAGCTCACCCGCGGGAAGGTCTAATGAGCAGTTCTTC. The rearrangement uses TRBV18 and TRBJ2-1; weak D call: TRBD2 (6 bases). V was shortened by 3 bases and J by 7 bases, with 13 bases between the two germline ends. The CDR3 extends over 14 amino acids. Germline-derived CDR1 and CDR2 are KGHSH and LQKENI.

This chain joins TRBV30 and TRBJ2-5; 8 nucleotides line up with TRBD1. The CDR3 totals 14 residues. The V segment lost 8 bases and the J segment 5 bases; nucleotides outside the gene matches: 13. Germline CDR1 is GTSNPN and CDR2 is SVGIG (reference sequence). The CDR3 spells CAQGGRGRAETQYF. The CDR3 bases are TGTGCCCAGGGGGGCAGGGGGCGAGCGGAGACCCAGTACTTC.

V is TRBV5-6 and J is TRBJ1-5; 8 bases match TRBD1. This CDR3 is 14 amino acids long. The J segment lost 6 bases and the V segment lost 4 bases, leaving 6 bases of the junction unmatched. CDR1 and CDR2 from the germline V gene are SGHDT and YYEEEE. This CDR3 reads CASSTGQGGQPQHF. Written as DNA, the CDR3 is TGTGCCAGCAGCACCGGACAGGGCGGTCAGCCCCAGCATTTT.

There are a few counts of this clone. This rearrangement joins TRBV6-5 to TRBJ1-2; a weak D match, TRBD1 (5 bases). The V end was cut by 7 bases, the J end by 7 bases, with 13 bases between. This CDR3 is built from 12 residues. Germline loops: CDR1 MNHEY, CDR2 SVGAGI. CDR3 residues: CASMTQEAGYTF. In DNA, the CDR3 is TGTGCCAGCATGACACAGGAAGCTGGCTACACCTTC.

The chain combines TRBV11-2 with TRBJ2-7, with a tentative D call TRBD1 (6 bases). V lost 5 bases and J 2 bases, leaving 13 bases between the germline ends. CDR3 length: 14 residues. Germline CDR1 SGHAT, CDR2 FQNNGV. The CDR3 protein is CASSPLDSTYEQYF. The CDR3 nucleotides are TGTGCCAGCAGCCCACTGGACAGTACCTACGAGCAGTACTTC.

V and J are TRBV4-2 and TRBJ2-1; 8 bases agree with TRBD2. The CDR3 is 14 amino acids. Germline CDR1 is LGHNA and CDR2 is YNFKEQ. The V and J ends lost 8 bases and 2 bases, in that order; junction bases with no gene match: 5. The CDR3 is CASSSGRTYNEQFF. Here the CDR3 DNA reads TGTGCCAGCTCTAGCGGGCGTACCTACAATGAGCAGTTCTTC.

This clone was picked up one time. The V call is TRBV4-1, the J call TRBJ1-5, with D tentatively TRBD1 (5 bases). The CDR3 consists of 16 residues. CDR1 is MGHRA and CDR2 is YSYEKL in the germline V gene. V was shortened by 2 bases and J by 2 bases, with 13 bases between the two germline ends. The CDR3 sequence is CASSQQGTGGNQPQHF. The CDR3 DNA reads TGCGCCAGCAGCCAACAGGGAACGGGAGGCAATCAGCCCCAGCATTTT.

Ten or more counts support this clone. The gene calls are TRBV18 and TRBJ1-1, with D perhaps matching TRBD1 (5 bases). Trimming removed 6 bases at V and 1 base at J, with 12 bases between. This CDR3 is 14 amino acids long. Per germline, CDR1 KGHSH and CDR2 LQKENI. The CDR3 sequence is CASSLGRGNTEAFF. For the CDR3, the DNA is TGTGCCAGCTCCCTTGGTAGGGGGAACACTGAAGCTTTCTTT. The variable domain in full, completed from reference TRBV18 and TRBJ1-1, reads NAGVMQNPRHLVRRRGQEARLRCSPMKGHSHVYWYRQLPEEGLKFMVYLQKENIIDESGMPKERFSAEFPKEGPSILRIQQVVRGDSAAYFCASSLGRGNTEAFFGQGTRLTVV.

CDR3 bases: TGTGCCAGCAGCCTACGCCCTAGCGCCCGGGACACTGAAGCTTTCTTT. Its translation: CASSLRPSARDTEAFF. The chain links TRBV7-9 to TRBJ1-1; D unclear. V lost 5 bases and J 3 bases, leaving 19 bases between the germline ends. CDR1 is SEHNR, CDR2 FQNEAQ, per germline (reference sequence). The CDR3 totals 16 residues.

This clone was seen a handful of times. This chain joins TRBV21-1 and TRBJ1-2; TRBD1 reflects the table's D call only, with no check against the DNA. TRBV21-1 is listed as a pseudogene. CDR3 length: 17 residues. CDR3 nucleotides: TGTGCCAGCAGCAAAATTCAGGTCCCCTCCTCTAACTATGGCTACACCTTC. Residues: CASSKIQVPSSNYGYTF.

The chain employs TRBV7-9 and TRBJ2-5, with a tentative D call TRBD1 (5 bases). Deletions cut 7 bases from V and 1 base from J, with 10 bases between. Germline lookup yields CDR1 SEHNR and CDR2 FQNEAQ (reference sequence). The length of the CDR3 is 13 residues. The CDR3 DNA reads TGTGCCAGCACGACAGACCTCCAAGAGACCCAGTACTTC. Translation gives CASTTDLQETQYF.

This clone was detected only once. A read error may explain this, as a much larger clone is one base away. The gene calls are TRBV4-1 and TRBJ2-5; 7 nucleotides align to TRBD1. The DNA end favors TRBJ2-7, so the J call may be wrong. Germline V gene data show CDR1 as MGHRA and CDR2 as YSYEKL. This CDR3 has 16 residues. The CDR3 sequence is CASSQEPTGALYEQYF. CDR3 DNA sequence: TGCGCCAGCAGCCAAGAACCCACAGGGGCACTCTACGAGCAGTACTTC.

In this sample, this clone turned up a few times. The CDR3 protein is CASSLERTEGTQYF. The CDR3 region has the DNA TGTGCCAGCAGCTTGGAGAGGACAGAAGGGACCCAGTACTTC. This sequence joins TRBV5-6 and TRBJ2-5; tentative D call: TRBD1 (6 bases). This CDR3 spans 14 amino acids. V lost 0 bases, J lost 7 bases, and 13 bases lay in between. The germline gives CDR1 SGHDT, CDR2 YYEEEE.

The rearrangement links TRBV2 to TRBJ1-4; D is possibly TRBD1 (5 bases). This CDR3 has 14 residues. V was clipped by 4 bases and J by 2 bases, with 8 bases between them. Germline CDR1 is SNHLY and CDR2 is FYNNEI. CDR3 sequence (DNA): TGTGCCAGCAGTGTAGGGGTGACTAATGAAAAACTGTTTTTT. Translating it yields CASSVGVTNEKLFF.

This clone was counted only a few times. The chain joins TRBV6-5 to TRBJ2-1; TRBD1 aligns across 8 bases. This CDR3 has 16 residues. Germline V CDR1 and CDR2: MNHEY, SVGAGI. Unmatched junction bases numbered 6, after V lost 4 bases and J lost 1 base. Here the CDR3 reads CASSLSWTGSYNEQFF. The CDR3 bases are TGTGCCAGCAGTTTATCCTGGACAGGGTCCTACAATGAGCAGTTCTTC.

The chain has TRBV18 and TRBJ1-1, with D possibly being TRBD1 (5 bases). Deletions cut 3 bases from V and 1 base from J, with 9 bases between. This CDR3 is 14 amino acids long. Germline assignment: CDR1 KGHSH and CDR2 LQKENI. The DNA of the CDR3 is TGTGCCAGCTCACCCTCACAGGCGAACACTGAAGCTTTCTTT. It encodes CASSPSQANTEAFF.

This clone was seen a handful of times. The gene calls are TRBV5-6 and TRBJ1-5, with D uncertain. Germline V CDR1 and CDR2: SGHDT, YYEEEE. V lost 0 bases, J lost 0 bases, and 4 bases lay in between. The CDR3 has 14 amino acids. CDR3 bases: TGTGCCAGCAGCTTGGGACATAGCAATCAGCCCCAGCATTTT. As protein: CASSLGHSNQPQHF.

The rearrangement links TRBV27 to TRBJ2-3, with a tentative D call TRBD2 (5 bases). Germline values: CDR1 MNHEY, CDR2 SMNVEV (reference sequence). CDR3 length: 15 residues. V gave up 0 bases and J gave up 4 bases, with 11 bases separating them. This CDR3 reads CASSLSGVGADTQYF. The DNA for the CDR3 is TGTGCCAGCAGTTTATCGGGAGTCGGGGCAGATACGCAGTATTTT.

This clone was counted once. The chain carries TRBV4-1 and TRBJ2-3; 10 bases line up with TRBD2. CDR1 and CDR2 (germline): MGHRA, YSYEKL. With V trimmed by 1 base and J by 8 bases, 9 bases remained unmatched. The CDR3 is 16 residues long. CDR3 in DNA: TGCGCCAGCAGCCAAGGACTAGCGGGTTGGGGGGGTACGCAGTATTTT. This translates into CASSQGLAGWGGTQYF.

V usage is TRBV27 and J usage is TRBJ1-1; 9 bases are shared with TRBD1. Germline CDR1 and CDR2: MNHEY and SMNVEV (reference sequence). The CDR3 sequence is 17 residues long. J lost 3 bases, V lost 3 bases, and 11 bases had no gene match. CDR3 loop: CASSFLQGAGVYTEAFF. The CDR3 coding sequence is TGTGCCAGCAGTTTCCTACAGGGGGCGGGTGTGTACACTGAAGCTTTCTTT.

The J gene is TRBJ1-1, the V gene TRBV6-5; D might be TRBD1 (5 bases). The V gene lost 7 bases and the J gene lost 5 bases, with 17 bases spanning the gap. The germline V gene has CDR1 MNHEY and CDR2 SVGAGI. The CDR3 has 14 residues. The DNA of the CDR3 is TGTGCCAGCACCGCGGGACCGTCGATTACTGAAGCTTTCTTT. It encodes CASTAGPSITEAFF.

The chain couples TRBV7-2 to TRBJ1-3; possible D gene TRBD1, 6 bases. Germline CDR1 and CDR2: SGHTA and FQGNSA. V shed 4 bases and J shed 4 bases, with 8 bases lying between them. The CDR3 is 13 residues long. The CDR3 loop is CASSWGRGNTIYF. DNA for the CDR3: TGTGCCAGCAGCTGGGGGCGAGGAAACACCATATATTTT.

The chain couples TRBV5-4 to TRBJ2-5, with 11 nucleotides matching TRBD2. V dropped 4 bases and J dropped 5; count of bases not matched to a gene: 4. The CDR3 spans 14 residues. From germline, CDR1 is SGHNT and CDR2 YYREEE (reference sequence). This chain's CDR3 is CASSLTSGTETQYF. The CDR3 DNA follows: TGTGCCAGCAGCCTGACTAGCGGGACGGAGACCCAGTACTTC.

The chain has TRBV30 and TRBJ2-2, with D possibly matching TRBD2 (6 bases). Germline V gives CDR1 GTSNPN, CDR2 SVGIG (reference sequence). This CDR3 contains 12 residues. Trimming cost V 4 bases and J 5 bases, with 8 bases left between them. The CDR3 DNA follows: TGTGCCTGGAATGGGGGGACCGGGGAGCTGTTTTTT. It codes for CAWNGGTGELFF.

This chain uses TRBV14 with TRBJ2-5; 11 nucleotides line up with TRBD2. Germline CDR1 and CDR2: SGHDN and FVKESK. The CDR3 has 16 residues. V lost 3 bases, J lost 5 bases, and 8 bases stayed unmatched. The CDR3 DNA follows: TGTGCCAGCAGCCAGGGAGCTAGCGGGAGGATCGAGACCCAGTACTTC. This gives the protein CASSQGASGRIETQYF. Looking up the rest from reference TRBV14 and TRBJ2-5 gives the full variable domain: EAGVTQFPSHSVIEKGQTVTLRCDPISGHDNLYWYRRVMGKEIKFLLHFVKESKQDESGMPNNRFLAERTGGTYSTLKVQPAELEDSGVYFCASSQGASGRIETQYFGPGTRLLVL.